This record looks at one T cell receptor beta chain sequence and its context. Its antigen target is currently unknown. No much larger clone is present one base from it, and per-base qualities are unavailable. Library generation was performed with the immunoSEQ multiplex PCR assay. Sourced from immuneACCESS, this table was stored by TCRdb with only in-frame sequences that have V and J called. A share of the clones is absent; for the studies checked, an unresolved V gene accounts for under half, and the remainder has no known explanation. The sample table records tens of thousands of clones; approximately 68% of these occur just once. Of the sample, about 8.5% falls within the top ten clones. The data derive from a study of radiotherapy plus CTLA-4 blockade in lung cancer listed by TCRdb under 2018. In the study overall: Among the enrolled patients, approximately 17% had an objective response, and 31% reached disease control.

From the cysteine up to the phenylalanine, the CDR3 has a length of 16 residues. The only DNA kept is the CDR3, 48 bases in frame from the first base. V is pruned by 4 bases and J by 7 bases, leaving 9 bases of the junction without a gene match. CDR1 and CDR2 are read off the germline V gene (reference sequence) as LNHDA and SQIVND. In this study, focal radiation therapy paired with CTLA-4 blockade (ipilimumab) was tested in patients who had chemo-refractory metastatic non-small-cell lung cancer. Summary of the overall study and its limitations: After treatment with radiotherapy and ipilimumab, TCR clones that came from tumors expanded in the peripheral blood. Early dynamic changes in blood T cell clones, together with increased serum interferon-beta after radiation, were reported as the strongest predictors of response.

The specimen comprised peripheral blood, sampled from a patient treated with radiotherapy plus ipilimumab. This sequence uses TRBV19 and TRBJ1-6, and TRBD1 aligns with 8 junction nucleotides. The sequence was collected from a human donor with non-small cell lung cancer whose response to radiotherapy plus ipilimumab could not be evaluated. DNA sequence: TGTGCCAGTAGTACATTCACAGGGGGGCCGAATTCACCCCTCCACTTT. Translated, this gives CASSTFTGGPNSPLHF. Reference TRBV19 and TRBJ1-6 proteins supply the regions before and after the CDR3; the full variable domain is: DGGITQSPKYLFRKEGQNVTLSCEQNLNHDAMYWYRQDPGQGLRLIYYSQIVNDFQKGDIAEGYSVSREKKESFPLTVTSAQKNPTAFYLCASSTFTGGPNSPLHFGNGTRLTVT.